This T cell receptor beta chain was recorded in a study of beta chain features in type 1 diabetes. Study overall: There was similarity between patients and healthy donors in age, gender and cell yields.

Study-level findings and limits: Since sequencing was performed on cDNA, cells with high TCR expression could be over-represented.

V lost 0 bases to trimming and J lost 4 bases, with 6 bases between them. CDR1 is GTSNPN, CDR2 SVGIG, per germline (reference sequence). The CDR3 totals 12 residues. Of note for this clone: Its target is not known.

Isolated RNA was reverse transcribed in full, so expressed TCRB transcripts were sequenced. The assay was immunoSEQ multiplex PCR, and TCRdb's table has in-frame clones only and misses some. Here the sample spans around 350,000 clones, roughly an eighth being singletons. J is TRBJ1-2 and V is TRBV30; D is unclear. Sequenced sample: naive CD4+ T cells from blood. The receptor was isolated from a man aged 18 to 35 in good health. The CDR3 region is CAWSVRSYGYTF. CDR3 nucleotide sequence: TGTGCCTGGAGTGTACGGAGCTATGGCTACACCTTC.